This T cell receptor (beta chain) was found in a study of shared clonotypes between healthy human individuals. In the study overall: Donors, aged 18 to 49, were a couple of women and a few men.

As originally analysed: In the immunoSEQ data, sequences were junction-only and lacked quality scores, so filtering differed. Generated by immunoSEQ multiplex PCR, the TCRdb table keeps only in-frame clones and is missing some. That table gives V, J and clone size, and the DNA gave D and trimming. The sample lists around 980,000 clones; 78% were seen once. Healthy adults negative for HIV, lacking recent acute infections or vaccinations, served as donors. Both subsets, CD45RA+ naive and CD45RA-negative memory, were split from the CD4+ cells. Trimming left V 5 bases short and J 7 bases short, with 12 bases between. The germline CDR1 and CDR2 sequences are SGHTA and FQGNSA. The CDR3 is 12 residues long.

The chain employs TRBV7-2 and TRBJ2-7; D is unresolved. The sample taken for sequencing was memory CD4+ T cells from PBMCs. As for subset: CD45RA-negative fraction. The sequence was obtained from a man aged 18 to 29 in good health. Some clones in this sample may be carry-over from other donors' samples. In DNA form, the CDR3 reads TGTGCCAGCAGCAGCGAGCGCCGGGAGCAGTACTTC. This sequence encodes CASSSERREQYF.